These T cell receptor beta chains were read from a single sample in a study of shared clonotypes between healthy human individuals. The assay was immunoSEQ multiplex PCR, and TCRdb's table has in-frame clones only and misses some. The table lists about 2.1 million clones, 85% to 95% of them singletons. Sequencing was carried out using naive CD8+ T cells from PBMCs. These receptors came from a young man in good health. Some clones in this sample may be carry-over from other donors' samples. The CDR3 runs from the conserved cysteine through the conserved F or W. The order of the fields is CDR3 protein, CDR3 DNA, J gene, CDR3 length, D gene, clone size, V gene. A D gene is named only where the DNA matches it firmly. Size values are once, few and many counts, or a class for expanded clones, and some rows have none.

cdr3_aa: CASGLYPPTGVTGELFF
cdr3_nt: TGTGCTAGTGGTCTCTACCCCCCGACAGGGGTTACCGGGGAGCTGTTTTTT
j_call: TRBJ2-2
cdr3_length: 17
d_call: TRBD1
clone_size: -
v_call: TRBV12-5

cdr3_aa: CASSPQGADTQYF
cdr3_nt: TGTGCCAGCAGTCCACAGGGCGCAGATACGCAGTATTTT
j_call: TRBJ2-3
cdr3_length: 13
d_call: -
clone_size: -
v_call: TRBV7-9

cdr3_aa: CASSLSPNRNTEAFF
cdr3_nt: TGTGCCAGCAGTTTATCCCCCAACAGAAACACTGAAGCTTTCTTT
j_call: TRBJ1-1
cdr3_length: 15
d_call: -
clone_size: once
v_call: TRBV27

cdr3_aa: CASSLSREYEQYF
cdr3_nt: TGTGCCAGCAGCTTATCCCGGGAATACGAGCAGTACTTC
j_call: TRBJ2-7
cdr3_length: 13
d_call: -
clone_size: -
v_call: TRBV7-6

cdr3_aa: CASSQISGRGEKLFF
cdr3_nt: TGCGCCAGCAGCCAAATTTCGGGTCGGGGTGAAAAACTGTTTTTT
j_call: TRBJ1-4
cdr3_length: 15
d_call: -
clone_size: -
v_call: TRBV4-1

cdr3_aa: CASSSLGSQGYEQYF
cdr3_nt: TGTGCCAGCAGCTCTTTGGGGTCGCAGGGATACGAGCAGTACTTC
j_call: TRBJ2-7
cdr3_length: 15
d_call: -
clone_size: -
v_call: TRBV7-9

cdr3_aa: CASSLGIGADEQYF
cdr3_nt: TGTGCCAGCAGCTTGGGCATAGGGGCAGACGAGCAGTACTTC
j_call: TRBJ2-7
cdr3_length: 14
d_call: -
clone_size: -
v_call: TRBV5-8

cdr3_aa: CASSHRTGETQYF
cdr3_nt: TGCGCCAGCAGCCATAGGACGGGAGAGACCCAGTACTTC
j_call: TRBJ2-5
cdr3_length: 13
d_call: -
clone_size: -
v_call: TRBV4-1

cdr3_aa: CASRTTGGESGNTIYF
cdr3_nt: TGTGCCAGCAGAACCACAGGGGGCGAATCTGGAAACACCATATATTTT
j_call: TRBJ1-3
cdr3_length: 16
d_call: TRBD1
clone_size: -
v_call: TRBV25-1

cdr3_aa: CASSPQGLGQTYEQYF
cdr3_nt: TGTGCCAGCAGCCCCCAGGGACTAGGACAGACCTACGAGCAGTACTTC
j_call: TRBJ2-7
cdr3_length: 16
d_call: TRBD2
clone_size: once
v_call: TRBV7-9

cdr3_aa: CASSSRTDSTGELFF
cdr3_nt: TGTGCCAGCAGCTCCAGGACAGACTCCACCGGGGAGCTGTTTTTT
j_call: TRBJ2-2
cdr3_length: 15
d_call: -
clone_size: -
v_call: TRBV11-3

cdr3_aa: CASSQLNVASSYEQYF
cdr3_nt: TGTGCCAGCAGCCAACTCAACGTGGCTAGCTCCTACGAGCAGTACTTC
j_call: TRBJ2-7
cdr3_length: 16
d_call: -
clone_size: -
v_call: TRBV14

cdr3_aa: CASSLSASYYYGYTF
cdr3_nt: TGTGCCAGCAGTTTATCGGCCAGCTATTACTATGGCTACACCTTC
j_call: TRBJ1-2
cdr3_length: 15
d_call: -
clone_size: -
v_call: TRBV27

cdr3_aa: CASSLSTGSPYEQYF
cdr3_nt: TGTGCCAGCAGTTTAAGCACCGGGAGCCCCTACGAGCAGTACTTC
j_call: TRBJ2-7
cdr3_length: 15
d_call: -
clone_size: -
v_call: TRBV28

cdr3_aa: CASSPGLAGEPYEQYF
cdr3_nt: TGTGCCAGCAGCCCAGGACTAGCGGGAGAACCTTACGAGCAGTACTTC
j_call: TRBJ2-7
cdr3_length: 16
d_call: TRBD2
clone_size: -
v_call: TRBV13

cdr3_aa: CAISEGGDVTEKLFF
cdr3_nt: TGTGCCATCAGTGAGGGAGGAGATGTGACCGAAAAACTGTTTTTT
j_call: TRBJ1-4
cdr3_length: 15
d_call: -
clone_size: -
v_call: TRBV10-3

cdr3_aa: CASSPNRRNTEAFF
cdr3_nt: TGTGCCAGCAGCCCTAATAGGCGGAACACTGAAGCTTTCTTT
j_call: TRBJ1-1
cdr3_length: 14
d_call: -
clone_size: -
v_call: TRBV9